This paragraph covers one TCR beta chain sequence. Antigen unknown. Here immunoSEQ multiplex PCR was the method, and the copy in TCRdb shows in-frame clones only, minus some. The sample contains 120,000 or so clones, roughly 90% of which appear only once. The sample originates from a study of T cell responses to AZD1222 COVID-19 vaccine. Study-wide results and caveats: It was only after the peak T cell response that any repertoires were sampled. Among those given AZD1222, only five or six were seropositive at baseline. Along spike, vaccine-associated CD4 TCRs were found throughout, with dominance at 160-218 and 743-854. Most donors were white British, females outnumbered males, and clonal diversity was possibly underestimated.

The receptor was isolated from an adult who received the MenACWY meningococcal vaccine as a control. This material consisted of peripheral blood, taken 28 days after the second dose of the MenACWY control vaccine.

The chain's CDR3 is CASCRDRGNYGYTF. CDR3 DNA: TGTGCCAGCTGTCGGGACAGGGGGAACTATGGCTACACCTTC. This rearrangement joins TRBV6-5 to TRBJ1-2; TRBD1 aligns across 11 bases. The CDR3 is made up of 14 amino acids. Germline V gives CDR1 MNHEY, CDR2 SVGAGI. The junction had 4 bases not matched to a gene; V was cut back by 8 bases and J by 2 bases.